These 20 T cell receptor beta chains came from one sample sequenced in a study of T-cell memory formation after mild COVID-19. TCRdb passed the 5' RACE reads through MiXCR, listing each CDR3 protein once. The table shows 250,000 to 300,000 distinct CDR3 sequences, with more than 15% occurring only once. The sequencing sample was made of PBMCs or a T cell subset sorted from them (not recorded which). The source is a man between 18 and 29 years old who had mild COVID-19 (a few samples of this study predate the infection). Cell type and time point are not known.

This clonotype was observed a few times. The J gene is TRBJ1-2, the V gene TRBV5-1; D remains ambiguous. V shed 2 bases and J shed 3 bases, with 14 bases lying between them. This CDR3 is 15 amino acids long. Germline loops: CDR1 SGHRS, CDR2 YFSETQ. CDR3 in amino acids: CASSFGSPSHYGYTF. In DNA form, the CDR3 reads TGCGCCAGCAGCTTCGGGTCCCCCTCTCACTATGGCTACACCTTC.

This clonotype has only a few counts. J is TRBJ1-1 and V is TRBV7-2; TRBD1 might be the D (5 bases). CDR3 length: 15 residues. Trimming removed 2 bases at V and 1 base at J, with 11 bases between. The germline V gene encodes CDR1 SGHTA and CDR2 FQGNSA. As DNA, the CDR3 is TGTGCCAGCAGCTTACAGACAGACAGGAACACTGAAGCTTTCTTT. This gives the protein CASSLQTDRNTEAFF. Using reference TRBV7-2 and TRBJ1-1 for the parts outside the CDR3, the full variable domain is GAGVSQSPSNKVTEKGKDVELRCDPISGHTALYWYRQSLGQGLEFLIYFQGNSAPDKSGLPSDRFSAERTGGSVSTLTIQRTQQEDSAVYLCASSLQTDRNTEAFFGQGTRLTVV.

This clonotype occurred a few times. The chain recombines TRBV20-1 with TRBJ2-6; D not certain. The V end was cut by 3 bases, the J end by 1 base, with 7 bases between. This CDR3 region has 14 residues. CDR1 and CDR2 from the germline V gene are DFQATT and SNEGSKA (reference sequence). The CDR3 region has the DNA TGCAGTGCTAGGGTCAGATCTGGGGCCAACGTCCTGACTTTC. It yields the protein CSARVRSGANVLTF.

The rearrangement uses TRBV4-3 and TRBJ1-4; D is unclear. Germline V gene sequence: CDR1 LGHNA, CDR2 YSLEER. Between the trimmed V and J ends, which lost 4 bases and 1 base, there was a span of 10 bases. The CDR3 sequence is 15 residues long. The CDR3 spells CASSRQWVTNEKLFF. In DNA form, the CDR3 reads TGCGCCAGCAGCCGGCAGTGGGTAACTAATGAAAAACTGTTTTTT.

This clonotype turned up a few times. This chain connects TRBV10-3 to TRBJ2-1, with TRBD2 matching over 14 bases. The CDR3 has 15 residues. Germline V gives CDR1 ENHRY, CDR2 SYGVKD. With V trimmed by 7 bases and J by 7 bases, 6 bases remained unmatched. The CDR3 loop reads CAIKLTSGGANEQFF. The CDR3 region has the DNA TGTGCCATCAAATTGACTAGCGGGGGGGCTAATGAGCAGTTCTTC.

The table lists this clonotype with a few counts. The genes are TRBV6-2 or TRBV6-3 and TRBJ1-6; no clear D gene. The germline V and J ends were trimmed by 5 bases and 9 bases, with 17 bases remaining between them. The germline CDR1 and CDR2 sequences are MNHEY and SVGEGT. The CDR3 totals 15 residues. Here the CDR3 reads CASSIPLGRGSPLHF. The CDR3 bases are TGTGCCAGCAGTATCCCCCTCGGCCGGGGTTCACCCCTCCACTTT.

This clonotype was seen more than once but under ten times. The rearrangement joins TRBV21-1 to TRBJ2-1; TRBD1 is the table's D call, not checked against the DNA. TRBV21-1 is annotated as a pseudogene. The CDR3 totals 15 residues. CDR3 residues: CASSPVAGKHNEQFF. As DNA, the CDR3 is TGTGCCAGCAGCCCCGTCGCGGGGAAGCACAATGAGCAGTTCTTC.

The CDR3 is CASSFDRAQETQYF. In DNA, the CDR3 is TGTGCCAGCAGCTTCGACAGGGCCCAAGAGACCCAGTACTTC. The rearrangement uses TRBV7-9 and TRBJ2-5; 7 bases line up with TRBD1. Germline CDR1 and CDR2: SEHNR and FQNEAQ (reference sequence). This CDR3 has 14 residues. The V gene end was trimmed by 3 bases and the J gene end by 1 base; junction bases not matched to a gene: 2.

This clonotype showed up just a few times. The V call is TRBV6-5, the J call TRBJ2-2; 9 bases agree with TRBD2. CDR1 and CDR2 (germline): MNHEY, SVGAGI. The CDR3 has 14 residues. Trimming cost V 5 bases and J 7 bases; bases outside gene matches: 5. The CDR3 nucleotides read TGTGCCAGCAGTCGCGGGGGGGCAGGCGGGGAGCTGTTTTTT. Translating gives CASSRGGAGGELFF.

The rearrangement links TRBV4-3 to TRBJ2-1, with 7 bases that match TRBD2. The CDR3 runs 16 residues. With 2 bases clipped from V and 8 bases from J, the junction kept 12 bases outside the gene matches. Germline V gives CDR1 LGHNA, CDR2 YSLEER. CDR3 nucleotides: TGCGCCAGCAGCCAATCCCGGATGGGAGGGTTCGATGAGCAGTTCTTC. It yields the protein CASSQSRMGGFDEQFF.

The chain combines TRBV7-2 with TRBJ1-1; no clear D gene. V lost 1 base to trimming and J lost 5 bases, with 11 bases between them. CDR3 length: 14 amino acids. Germline CDR1 is SGHTA and CDR2 is FQGNSA. The CDR3 nucleotides read TGTGCCAGCAGCTTAGACGAGCGAGGGACTGAAGCTTTCTTT. Its translation: CASSLDERGTEAFF.

The sample holds one count of this clonotype. This chain connects TRBV20-1 to TRBJ1-1; D is perhaps TRBD1 (6 bases). The CDR3 contains 13 residues. The germline CDR1 and CDR2 sequences are DFQATT and SNEGSKA (reference sequence). The V gene lost 5 bases and the J gene lost 5 bases, with 15 bases spanning the gap. CDR3 protein: CSALEQGPTEAFF. DNA of the CDR3: TGCAGTGCTCTGGAACAGGGACCAACTGAAGCTTTCTTT.

This clonotype was found many times. This rearrangement joins TRBV29-1 to TRBJ2-3; D remains ambiguous. V gave up 6 bases and J gave up 3 bases, with 19 bases separating them. The CDR3 totals 15 residues. Germline lookup yields CDR1 SQVTM and CDR2 ANQGSEA. CDR3 region: CSVPGQTRVTDTQYF. The CDR3 nucleotides are TGCAGCGTACCGGGCCAAACCCGGGTGACAGATACGCAGTATTTT.

V gene TRBV13 combines with J gene TRBJ2-3; 9 nucleotides line up with TRBD2. The V segment lost 5 bases and the J segment 0 bases; nucleotides outside the gene matches: 9. Germline V gene data show CDR1 as PRHDT and CDR2 as FYEKMQ (reference sequence). This CDR3 comprises 17 residues. The DNA of the CDR3 is TGTGCCAGCAGCCTGCAGCGGGGGGCACCTAGCACAGATACGCAGTATTTT. Its translation: CASSLQRGAPSTDTQYF.

The chain carries TRBV6-2 or TRBV6-3 and TRBJ1-2; D is unclear. The CDR3 length is 13 residues. Germline V gives CDR1 MNHEY, CDR2 SVGEGT. Trimming stripped 6 bases from V and 8 bases from J, with 16 bases between. DNA of the CDR3: TGTGCCAGCAGCGATATTGGGCTGACCGGCTACACCTTC. Its translation: CASSDIGLTGYTF.

V gene TRBV27 combines with J gene TRBJ2-1; perhaps TRBD2 as D (6 bases). The CDR3 loop spans 14 amino acids. Germline V gene sequence: CDR1 MNHEY, CDR2 SMNVEV (reference sequence). Between the trimmed V and J ends, which lost 4 bases and 3 bases, there was a span of 10 bases. Here the CDR3 DNA reads TGTGCCAGCAGTTACGCCGGGGGCTACAATGAGCAGTTCTTC. This gives the protein CASSYAGGYNEQFF.

The chain uses TRBV7-9 and TRBJ2-3; no reliable D call. From germline, CDR1 is SEHNR and CDR2 FQNEAQ (reference sequence). V dropped 2 bases and J dropped 2 bases, with 11 bases sitting between them. The CDR3 consists of 15 residues. CDR3: CASSLPWSHTDTQYF. In DNA, the CDR3 is TGTGCCAGCAGCTTACCGTGGTCTCACACAGATACGCAGTATTTT.

The rearrangement uses TRBV4-3 and TRBJ1-4; D is undetermined. This CDR3 contains 15 residues. The V and J ends lost 0 bases and 8 bases respectively, with 13 bases between them. Germline V gene sequence: CDR1 LGHNA, CDR2 YSLEER. The CDR3 protein is CASSQDIRAGEKLFF. The CDR3 coding sequence is TGCGCCAGCAGCCAAGATATCCGGGCCGGCGAAAAACTGTTTTTT.

In this sample, this clonotype turned up a few times. The rearrangement uses TRBV20-1 and TRBJ2-4; a possible D gene is TRBD1 (6 bases). Germline values: CDR1 DFQATT, CDR2 SNEGSKA (reference sequence). Trimming removed 2 bases from V and 7 bases from J, with 15 bases in between. The CDR3 is 14 amino acids. CDR3 loop: CSARPSSGANIQYF. The CDR3 bases are TGCAGTGCTAGACCCTCGTCAGGGGCGAACATTCAGTACTTC.

This clonotype has more than one count but fewer than ten. The rearrangement uses TRBV12-3 or TRBV12-4 and TRBJ2-3, with 9 bases identical to TRBD2. This CDR3 is 16 amino acids long. V gave up 6 bases and J gave up 4 bases; unmatched junction bases: 11. CDR3 sequence reads: CASSSPAGGRADTQYF. The CDR3 DNA reads TGTGCCAGCAGCTCGCCGGCGGGGGGGAGGGCAGATACGCAGTATTTT.